This TCR beta chain emerged from a study of T cell clusters in autoimmune cytopenias. The CDR3 contains 17 residues. TRB was amplified from roughly 250 ng of peripheral blood genomic DNA per sample. TRB was amplified by touch-down multiplex PCR, primer pools A and B combined. TCRdb re-called the multiplex PCR reads and gives one entry per CDR3 protein, without DNA. The listing contains some 4,900 distinct CDR3 sequences. The sample also formed part of further work on T cell repertoires in aging, cancer and after chemotherapy.

The rearrangement joins TRBV21-1 to TRBJ2-7. TRBV21-1 is classified as a pseudogene. Sequencing was carried out using peripheral blood. The receptor was isolated from a human donor with chronic lymphocytic leukemia. The donor label of this sample is uncertain. This chain's CDR3 is CASSKKWISNLPYEQYF.